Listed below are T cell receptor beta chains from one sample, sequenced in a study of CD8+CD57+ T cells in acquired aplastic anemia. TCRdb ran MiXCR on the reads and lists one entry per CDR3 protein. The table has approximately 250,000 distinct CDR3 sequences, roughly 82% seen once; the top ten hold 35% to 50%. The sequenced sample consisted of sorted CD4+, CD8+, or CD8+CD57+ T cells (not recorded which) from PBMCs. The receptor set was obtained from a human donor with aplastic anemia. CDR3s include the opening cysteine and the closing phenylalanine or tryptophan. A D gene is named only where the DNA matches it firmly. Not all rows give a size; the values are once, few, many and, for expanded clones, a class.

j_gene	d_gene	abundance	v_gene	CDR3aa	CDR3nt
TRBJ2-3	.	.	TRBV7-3	CASGDGATDAQHF	TGTGCCAGCGGGGACGGGGCCACCGACGCGCAACACTTT
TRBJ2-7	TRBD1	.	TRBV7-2	CASTLTGGAFTSYEQYF	TGTGCCAGCACCCTCACAGGGGGCGCCTTCACGTCCTACGAGCAGTACTTC
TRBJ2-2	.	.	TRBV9	CASSGGADTQYFLFF	TGTGCCAGCAGCGGAGGGGCAGATACGCAGTATTTTCTGTTTTTT
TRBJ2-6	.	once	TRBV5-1	CASTVWSIPTGANVLTF	TGTGCCAGCACCGTATGGAGCATCCCCACTGGGGCCAACGTCCTGACTTTC
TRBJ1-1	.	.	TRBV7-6	CASSLGWVPEGAF	TGTGCCAGCAGCCTAGGGTGGGTCCCCGAAGGGGCCTTC
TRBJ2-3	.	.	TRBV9	CASGEGSDTPYFF	TGTGCCAGCGGCGAAGGGTCGGATACGCCGTATTTTTTT
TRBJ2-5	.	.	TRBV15	CATSRLSGQETQYF	TGTGCCACCAGTAGGCTCTCGGGCCAAGAGACCCAGTACTTC
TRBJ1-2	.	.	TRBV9	CASSGGEGCSYAYTF	TGTGCCAGCAGCGGGGGAGAGGGCTGTAGCTATGCCTACACCTTC
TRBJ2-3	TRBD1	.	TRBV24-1	CATSDSTGPGDTQYF	TGTGCCACCAGTGACTCGACAGGGCCTGGGGATACGCAGTATTTT
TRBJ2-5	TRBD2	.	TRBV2	CASSFGLAVVGETQYF	TGTGCCAGCAGCTTCGGACTAGCGGTGGTGGGGGAGACCCAGTACTTC